This TCR beta chain was captured by sequencing in a study of shared T cell receptors in the human thymus. Looked up from germline, CDR1 is SGDLS and CDR2 is YYNGEE. The germline V and J ends were trimmed by 3 bases and 7 bases, with 11 bases remaining between them. The CDR3 is 14 amino acids. The repertoire was sequenced with immunoSEQ multiplex PCR; TCRdb's copy has only in-frame clones and lacks some. Counted here are more than 550,000 clones, 70% to 90% occurring once; the ten biggest clones make up around 0.01%. The same data also went into a second study, on human thymus T cells.

The sequencing sample was made of thymocytes. The rearrangement links TRBV9 to TRBJ1-6, with a weak D call TRBD1 (6 bases). This sequence originates from a girl under two years old with a congenital heart defect. The DNA of the CDR3 is TGTGCCAGCAGCGCCCGAAGGGGGAATTCACCCCTCCACTTT. Translation gives CASSARRGNSPLHF.